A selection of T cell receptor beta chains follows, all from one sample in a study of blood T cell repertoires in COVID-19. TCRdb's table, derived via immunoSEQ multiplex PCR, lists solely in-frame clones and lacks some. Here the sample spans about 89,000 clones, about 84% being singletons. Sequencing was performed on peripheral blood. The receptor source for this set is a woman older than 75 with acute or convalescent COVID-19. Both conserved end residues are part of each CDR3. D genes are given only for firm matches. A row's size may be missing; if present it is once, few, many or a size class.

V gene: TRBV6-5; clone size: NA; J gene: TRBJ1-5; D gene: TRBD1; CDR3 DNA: TGTGCCAGCCGGACAGGGGGTGACAATCAGCCCCAGCATTTT; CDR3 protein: CASRTGGDNQPQHF
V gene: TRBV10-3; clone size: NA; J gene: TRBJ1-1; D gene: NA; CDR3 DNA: TGTGCCATCAGACCCGGGACACAGAACACTGAAGCTTTCTTT; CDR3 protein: CAIRPGTQNTEAFF
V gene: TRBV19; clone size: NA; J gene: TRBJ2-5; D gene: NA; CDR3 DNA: TGTGCCAGTAGTATAGGTAGAAAAGAGACCCAGTACTTC; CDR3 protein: CASSIGRKETQYF
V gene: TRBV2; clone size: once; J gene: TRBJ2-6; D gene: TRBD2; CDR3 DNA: TGTCCCAGCACTCCGCGGGGGGACCGGGGGGCGGGGGCCAACGTCCTGACTTTC; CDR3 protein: CPSTPRGDRGAGANVLTF
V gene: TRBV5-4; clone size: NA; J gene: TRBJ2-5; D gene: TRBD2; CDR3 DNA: TGTGCCAGCAGCACAAAGCGGGGGAACTACCAAGAGACCCAGTACTTC; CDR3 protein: CASSTKRGNYQETQYF
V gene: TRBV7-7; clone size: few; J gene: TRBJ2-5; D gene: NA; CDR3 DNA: TGTGCCAGCAGCCCCATGGGCAGGGCACAAGAGACCCAGTACTTC; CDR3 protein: CASSPMGRAQETQYF
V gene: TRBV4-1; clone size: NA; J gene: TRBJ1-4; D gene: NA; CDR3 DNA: TGCGCCAGCAGCCAAGCAGACAGCACTTCTGAAAAACTGTTTTTT; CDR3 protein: CASSQADSTSEKLFF
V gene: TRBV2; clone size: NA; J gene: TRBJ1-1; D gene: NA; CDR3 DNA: TGTGCCAGCAGTGAAGCTAGGGGGAACGCTGAAGCTTTCTTT; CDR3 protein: CASSEARGNAEAFF
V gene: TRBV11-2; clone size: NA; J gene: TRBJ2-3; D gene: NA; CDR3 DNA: TGTGCCAGCGGGGGGGGCCGGTGGGATACGCAGTATTTT; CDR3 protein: CASGGGRWDTQYF
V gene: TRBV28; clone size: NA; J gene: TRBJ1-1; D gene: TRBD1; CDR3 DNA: TGTGCCAGCAGTTCGGGACAGTCTACTGAAGCTTTCTTT; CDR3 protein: CASSSGQSTEAFF